This is a list of T cell receptor beta chains from one sample in a study of T cell responses to AZD1222 COVID-19 vaccine. This table comes from immunoSEQ multiplex PCR, and its TCRdb copy is limited to in-frame clones, with some not included. The sample lists 95,000 to 100,000 clones; approximately 90% were seen once. The sequences come from peripheral blood, collected 28 days after the second AZD1222 dose. These receptor sequences come from an adult who received the AZD1222 COVID-19 vaccine. Each CDR3 is given with its conserved first and last residue. D genes are given only for firm matches. Size is stated for part of the rows, as once, few or many counts, or as a class when the clone is expanded.

D: .
J: TRBJ1-5
size: .
V: TRBV18
CDR3: CASSPGQSNQPQHF
DNA: TGTGCCAGCTCACCAGGACAGAGCAATCAGCCCCAGCATTTT

D: TRBD1
J: TRBJ2-1
size: .
V: TRBV23-1
CDR3: CASSQKGGTGDNEQFF
DNA: TGCGCCAGCAGTCAAAAAGGCGGGACAGGGGACAATGAGCAGTTCTTC

D: .
J: TRBJ1-4
size: .
V: TRBV12-2
CDR3: CASRLARINEKLFF
DNA: TGTGCAAGTCGCTTAGCAAGGATTAATGAAAAACTGTTTTTT

D: .
J: TRBJ2-6
size: .
V: TRBV5-1
CDR3: CASSPTQDVFSGANVLTF
DNA: TGCGCCAGCAGCCCTACGCAGGACGTTTTCTCTGGGGCCAACGTCCTGACTTTC

D: .
J: TRBJ2-5
size: .
V: TRBV6-2/TRBV6-3
CDR3: CASSYRTETQYF
DNA: TGTGCCAGCAGTTATAGGACAGAGACCCAGTACTTC

D: .
J: TRBJ2-1
size: .
V: TRBV2
CDR3: CASSVLSQDGQFF
DNA: TGTGCCAGCAGTGTTCTTAGTCAGGATGGGCAGTTCTTC

D: TRBD2
J: TRBJ2-7
size: .
V: TRBV27
CDR3: CASSQTSAHYEQYF
DNA: TGTGCCAGCAGCCAAACTAGCGCTCACTACGAGCAGTACTTC

D: .
J: TRBJ2-7
size: .
V: TRBV7-9
CDR3: CASSPPGTTEQYF
DNA: TGTGCCAGCAGCCCGCCGGGGACAACCGAGCAGTACTTC

D: TRBD1
J: TRBJ2-7
size: .
V: TRBV11-2
CDR3: CASSSRRDREGYEQYF
DNA: TGTGCCAGCAGCTCCCGCCGGGACAGGGAAGGCTACGAGCAGTACTTC

D: .
J: TRBJ1-1
size: .
V: TRBV12-3/TRBV12-4
CDR3: CASSLVFTEAFF
DNA: TGTGCCAGCAGTTTAGTATTCACTGAAGCTTTCTTT

D: .
J: TRBJ2-1
size: .
V: TRBV5-6
CDR3: CASSLVHRAGLNEQFF
DNA: TGTGCCAGCAGCTTGGTGCACAGGGCAGGGTTGAATGAGCAGTTCTTC

D: .
J: TRBJ1-1
size: once
V: TRBV29-1
CDR3: CSGNTGDTEAFF
DNA: TGCAGCGGGAACACAGGAGACACTGAAGCTTTCTTT

D: TRBD2
J: TRBJ2-3
size: .
V: TRBV18
CDR3: CASSPAGDSDTQYF
DNA: TGTGCCAGCTCACCAGCGGGAGACTCAGATACGCAGTATTTT

D: .
J: TRBJ1-4
size: .
V: TRBV15
CDR3: CATSPDWTNEKLFF
DNA: TGTGCCACCAGTCCGGACTGGACTAATGAAAAACTGTTTTTT

D: .
J: TRBJ1-5
size: .
V: TRBV5-5
CDR3: CASTPWVDSNQPQHF
DNA: TGTGCCAGCACCCCGTGGGTCGATAGCAATCAGCCCCAGCATTTT

D: TRBD1
J: TRBJ2-1
size: .
V: TRBV29-1
CDR3: CSVEPRDRGLYEQFF
DNA: TGCAGCGTTGAACCCCGGGACAGGGGTTTATATGAGCAGTTCTTC

D: .
J: TRBJ2-7
size: .
V: TRBV5-1
CDR3: CASSLDGTSSYEQYF
DNA: TGCGCCAGCAGCTTGGACGGGACGAGCTCCTACGAGCAGTACTTC

D: TRBD1
J: TRBJ1-5
size: .
V: TRBV6-6
CDR3: CASSLDRDGQPQHF
DNA: TGTGCCAGCAGCCTGGACAGGGACGGTCAGCCCCAGCATTTT

D: .
J: TRBJ2-7
size: .
V: TRBV13
CDR3: CASRGQYGEQYF
DNA: TGTGCCAGCAGGGGGCAGTACGGCGAGCAGTACTTC

D: .
J: TRBJ2-1
size: .
V: TRBV27
CDR3: CASSRVRGGEQFF
DNA: TGTGCCAGCAGTCGAGTACGTGGGGGTGAGCAGTTCTTC

D: .
J: TRBJ2-1
size: .
V: TRBV6-5
CDR3: CASSYSGPRNEQFF
DNA: TGTGCCAGCAGTTACTCCGGACCTCGGAATGAGCAGTTCTTC

D: .
J: TRBJ2-1
size: .
V: TRBV11-2
CDR3: CASSLGGGSGNEQFF
DNA: TGTGCCAGCAGCTTAGGAGGAGGGAGCGGAAATGAGCAGTTCTTC

D: .
J: TRBJ2-3
size: .
V: TRBV10-1
CDR3: CASSDLADTQYF
DNA: TGCGCCAGCAGTGATCTAGCAGATACGCAGTATTTT

D: .
J: TRBJ2-1
size: .
V: TRBV10-1
CDR3: CASSESRGIAEQFF
DNA: TGCGCCAGCAGTGAGTCTCGGGGGATCGCTGAGCAGTTCTTC

D: .
J: TRBJ1-1
size: .
V: TRBV6-1
CDR3: CASSENQGTAFF
DNA: TGTGCCAGCAGTGAGAACCAGGGGACGGCTTTCTTT

D: .
J: TRBJ1-2
size: .
V: TRBV18
CDR3: CASSPPEPIYGYTF
DNA: TGTGCCAGCTCACCACCGGAGCCGATCTATGGCTACACCTTC